The 27 T cell receptor beta chains below all came from one sample that was sequenced in a study of blood T cell repertoires in COVID-19. Clones were sequenced by immunoSEQ multiplex PCR, and TCRdb holds only the in-frame ones, with some missing. Of roughly 250,000 clones detected, more than 70% appear once; the ten largest clones hold 0.95% to 1.5%. Sequencing was done on a sample of PBMCs or T cells enriched from blood (not recorded which). Receptors originate from a woman in her 40s with acute COVID-19.

The CDR3 reads CASSSSAGRYSNQPQHF. CDR3 nucleotide sequence: TGTGCCAGCAGTTCCTCAGCGGGCCGATACAGCAATCAGCCCCAGCATTTT. V is TRBV28 and J is TRBJ1-5; D remains ambiguous. Germline loops: CDR1 MDHEN, CDR2 SYDVKM. Trimming left V 4 bases short and J 1 base short, with 17 bases between. There are 17 residues in the CDR3.

J is TRBJ1-6 and V is TRBV30; TRBD1 might be the D (5 bases). CDR1 GTSNPN and CDR2 SVGIG come from the germline V gene (reference sequence). The CDR3 loop spans 13 amino acids. CDR3 sequence reads: CASNGQVGSPLHF. As DNA, the CDR3 is TGTGCTTCCAACGGACAAGTGGGGTCACCCCTCCACTTT.

The rearrangement uses TRBV10-3 and TRBJ1-2; D gene uncertain. Trimming cost V 8 bases and J 1 base, with 17 bases left between them. The CDR3 length is 15 residues. Germline CDR1 reads ENHRY; CDR2 reads SYGVKD. The CDR3 DNA sequence: TGTGCCATCCCGAGACTCAGCGAGGGTAACTATGGCTACACCTTC. Its protein is CAIPRLSEGNYGYTF.

J is TRBJ2-2 and V is TRBV25-1; D is uncertain. Germline-derived CDR1 and CDR2 are MGHDK and SYGVNS. The CDR3 consists of 14 residues. The ends were cut back, 0 bases at V and 5 bases at J, with 7 bases in the middle. The DNA for the CDR3 is TGTGCCAGCAGTGAATATCTATCTACCGGGGAGCTGTTTTTT. This encodes CASSEYLSTGELFF.

The chain employs TRBV27 and TRBJ2-2, with D possibly TRBD1 on 6 matching bases. V was pared by 4 bases and J by 6 bases, with 9 bases between. Germline-derived CDR1 and CDR2 are MNHEY and SMNVEV (reference sequence). The CDR3 covers 13 residues. The CDR3 coding sequence is TGTGCCAGCAGTTGGACAGTGTCCGGGGAGCTGTTTTTT. Translated, it gives CASSWTVSGELFF.

This chain joins TRBV28 and TRBJ1-3; TRBD1 matches 7 bases. J was trimmed by 3 bases and V by 3 bases; bases with no gene match: 2. This CDR3 is 14 amino acids long. CDR1 is MDHEN, CDR2 SYDVKM, per germline. The CDR3 sequence: CASSFGQVGNTIYF. CDR3 in DNA: TGTGCCAGCAGTTTCGGACAGGTTGGAAACACCATATATTTT. The full variable domain, completed using reference TRBV28 and TRBJ1-3, is DVKVTQSSRYLVKRTGEKVFLECVQDMDHENMFWYRQDPGLGLRLIYFSYDVKMKEKGDIPEGYSVSREKKERFSLILESASTNQTSMYLCASSFGQVGNTIYFGEGSWLTVV.

The rearrangement joins TRBV30 to TRBJ1-6; 7 nucleotides line up with TRBD1. Germline V gene data show CDR1 as GTSNPN and CDR2 as SVGIG (reference sequence). This CDR3 is 14 amino acids long. The V gene end was trimmed by 7 bases and the J gene end by 6 bases; junction bases not matched to a gene: 9. The CDR3 DNA sequence: TGTGCCTCCCAATCGGGACAGCTTAATTCACCCCTCCACTTT. It yields the protein CASQSGQLNSPLHF.

This chain uses TRBV3-1 (or the pseudogene TRBV3-2) with TRBJ2-3, with D maybe TRBD2 (6 bases). The V gene's germline CDR1 is LGHDT and CDR2 YNNKEL (reference sequence). The CDR3 has 13 residues. The V and J ends lost 1 base and 10 bases respectively, with 12 bases between them. This CDR3 is CASSQGLVSAQYF. CDR3 sequence (DNA): TGTGCCAGCAGCCAAGGACTAGTATCCGCGCAGTATTTT.

The gene calls are TRBV30 and TRBJ1-1; no definite D call. CDR3 length: 12 residues. Trimming shortened V by 8 bases and J by 4 bases, and 14 bases separated the two germline ends. Germline V gives CDR1 GTSNPN, CDR2 SVGIG (reference sequence). The CDR3 spells CASKVLSTEAFF. CDR3 in DNA: TGTGCCAGCAAAGTGCTAAGCACTGAAGCTTTCTTT.

V usage is TRBV6-4 and J usage is TRBJ2-7; D gene ambiguous. CDR3 length equals 18 residues. In germline, CDR1 is MRHNA, CDR2 SNTAGT. Deletions cut 4 bases from V and 0 bases from J, with 22 bases between. The CDR3 DNA follows: TGTGCCAGCAGTGTAAATCCGTGGATGGGCCACCACTCCTACGAGCAGTACTTC. Amino acids: CASSVNPWMGHHSYEQYF.

This chain connects TRBV14 to TRBJ1-2; no reliable D call. The CDR3 runs 15 residues. Between the trimmed V and J ends, which lost 0 bases and 8 bases, there was a span of 16 bases. Germline V gene lookup returns CDR1 SGHDN and CDR2 FVKESK. The CDR3 DNA is TGTGCCAGCAGCCAAGATAGCCGTCCCCCCCTGGGCTACACCTTC. This translates into CASSQDSRPPLGYTF.

The chain carries TRBV6-5 and TRBJ1-1; the D gene is possibly TRBD1 (6 bases). V was cut by 0 bases and J by 7 bases, with 15 bases left in between. The CDR3 runs 15 residues. CDR1 and CDR2 from the germline V gene are MNHEY and SVGAGI. CDR3 protein: CASSYSWETGFEAFF. CDR3 sequence (DNA): TGTGCCAGCAGTTACTCGTGGGAGACAGGCTTTGAAGCTTTCTTT.

V and J are TRBV2 and TRBJ1-4, with TRBD1 matching over 7 bases. Germline V CDR1 and CDR2: SNHLY, FYNNEI. Losses at the gene ends were 6 bases for V and 6 bases for J; bases not matched to a gene: 7. The CDR3 sequence is 14 residues long. CDR3: CASSPGGRDEKLFF. DNA of the CDR3: TGTGCCAGCAGCCCAGGGGGGCGCGATGAAAAACTGTTTTTT.

The rearrangement uses TRBV5-1 and TRBJ2-7; TRBD2 is a possible D gene (5 bases). The V gene lost 4 bases and the J gene lost 5 bases, with 13 bases spanning the gap. CDR1 is SGHRS and CDR2 is YFSETQ in the germline V gene. The length of the CDR3 is 13 residues. The CDR3 here is CASSIGVGNEQYF. The CDR3 DNA reads TGCGCCAGCAGCATCGGGGTTGGGAACGAGCAGTACTTC.

V is TRBV11-2 and J is TRBJ1-1; 7 bases align to TRBD1. Trimming took 5 bases from V and 4 from J; bases not matched to a gene: 7. Germline assignment: CDR1 SGHAT and CDR2 FQNNGV. CDR3 length equals 14 residues. CDR3 nucleotides: TGTGCCAGCAGCCATAATTCAGGGGGCACTGAAGCTTTCTTT. Amino acids: CASSHNSGGTEAFF.

This chain links TRBV28 with TRBJ2-7; TRBD1 might be the D (6 bases). The CDR3 is 13 residues long. The germline gives CDR1 MDHEN, CDR2 SYDVKM. V shed 3 bases and J shed 3 bases, with 9 bases lying between them. In DNA form, the CDR3 reads TGTGCCAGCAGTTTTTCGGACAGCTACGAGCAGTACTTC. Its translation is CASSFSDSYEQYF.

The chain recombines TRBV6-2 or TRBV6-3 with TRBJ2-3, with 10 bases that match TRBD2. Trimming removed 5 bases from V and 6 bases from J; junction bases left unmatched: 8. Germline loops: CDR1 MNHEY, CDR2 SVGEGT. The CDR3 runs to 15 residues. CDR3 sequence (DNA): TGTGCCAGCAGTCCCGGACTAGCGGTCTACGATACGCAGTATTTT. It yields the protein CASSPGLAVYDTQYF.

The chain has TRBV6-5 and TRBJ1-1, with a tentative D call TRBD1 (5 bases). Germline CDR1 is MNHEY and CDR2 is SVGAGI. CDR3 size: 13 residues. Trimming left V 9 bases short and J 7 bases short, with 18 bases between. In DNA, the CDR3 is TGTGCCAGTATCGCGGGGCCAGCCGTTGAAGCTTTCTTT. Its translation is CASIAGPAVEAFF.

This clone has a single count. This chain connects TRBV19 to TRBJ1-4; D gene uncertain. Germline lookup yields CDR1 LNHDA and CDR2 SQIVND (reference sequence). The CDR3 has 15 residues. Between the trimmed V and J ends, which lost 5 bases and 1 base, there was a span of 11 bases. The DNA of the CDR3 is TGTGCCAGTAGTCGATACAGAGAAACTAATGAAAAACTGTTTTTT. Its protein is CASSRYRETNEKLFF.

The chain combines TRBV28 with TRBJ1-6, with D maybe TRBD1 (5 bases). Trimming stripped 7 bases from V and 11 bases from J, with 15 bases between. Germline V gene lookup returns CDR1 MDHEN and CDR2 SYDVKM. This CDR3 contains 13 residues. The CDR3 spells CASIGGLGPPLHF. CDR3 coding DNA: TGTGCCAGCATTGGGGGACTAGGACCACCCCTCCACTTT.

The J gene is TRBJ2-1, the V gene TRBV14, with D perhaps TRBD1 (6 bases). V was pared by 0 bases and J by 5 bases, with 23 bases between. Germline loops: CDR1 SGHDN, CDR2 FVKESK. The CDR3 is made up of 19 amino acids. The CDR3 nucleotides are TGTGCCAGCAGCCAAGATGGAGGACAGTTATCGGTTCCTGACAATGAGCAGTTCTTC. It encodes CASSQDGGQLSVPDNEQFF.

The V gene is TRBV28, the J gene TRBJ1-4, with D perhaps matching TRBD1 (5 bases). Trimming took off 6 bases at V and 6 bases at J, with 17 bases between the two ends. The CDR3 is 15 residues long. Per the germline V gene, CDR1 is MDHEN and CDR2 is SYDVKM. As DNA, the CDR3 is TGTGCCAGCAGGGGGCCAGGGAATAAGGATGAAAAACTGTTTTTT. This translates into CASRGPGNKDEKLFF.

V is TRBV27 and J is TRBJ2-3; D is uncertain. The CDR3 spans 16 residues. From germline, CDR1 is MNHEY and CDR2 SMNVEV (reference sequence). V lost 5 bases, J lost 2 bases, and 17 bases lay in between. The CDR3 sequence is CASSPPFGRHTDTQYF. CDR3 nucleotides: TGTGCCAGCAGTCCCCCTTTTGGCAGACACACAGATACGCAGTATTTT.

This clone was recorded a few times. The chain is built from TRBV6-5 and TRBJ1-1; 8 bases fit TRBD1. V gave up 6 bases and J gave up 3 bases; unmatched junction bases: 3. The CDR3 has 13 amino acids. The germline V gene has CDR1 MNHEY and CDR2 SVGAGI. CDR3 sequence: CASRDRGDTEAFF. CDR3 in DNA: TGTGCCAGCAGAGACAGGGGCGACACTGAAGCTTTCTTT.

The rearrangement joins TRBV6-5 to TRBJ2-5, with 10 bases identical to TRBD2. This CDR3 has 15 residues. Germline V gene data show CDR1 as MNHEY and CDR2 as SVGAGI. V lost 8 bases and J lost 5; bases outside the gene matches: 11. As DNA, the CDR3 is TGTGCCAGCCTTCGAACTAGCGGGATGGGTGAGACCCAGTACTTC. Its translation is CASLRTSGMGETQYF.

With regard to this clone: Other DNA sequences of this sample code for an identical CDR3. The rearrangement joins TRBV19 to TRBJ1-2; 12 nucleotides agree with TRBD1. CDR1 is LNHDA, CDR2 SQIVND, per germline (reference sequence). Unmatched junction bases numbered 3, after V lost 6 bases and J lost 4 bases. This CDR3 has 14 amino acids. The CDR3 sequence: CASRGTGGAYGYTF. The CDR3 DNA reads as TGTGCCAGTAGGGGGACAGGGGGCGCCTATGGCTACACCTTC.

The gene calls are TRBV7-2 and TRBJ1-5; 10 positions match TRBD1. Germline trimming cut 2 bases from V and 10 bases from J; bases unmatched to any gene: 5. Germline V CDR1 and CDR2: SGHTA, FQGNSA. The CDR3 is made up of 14 amino acids. The CDR3 DNA follows: TGTGCCAGCAGCTTAACAGGACAGGGGGAACCCCAGCATTTT. It is translated as CASSLTGQGEPQHF.